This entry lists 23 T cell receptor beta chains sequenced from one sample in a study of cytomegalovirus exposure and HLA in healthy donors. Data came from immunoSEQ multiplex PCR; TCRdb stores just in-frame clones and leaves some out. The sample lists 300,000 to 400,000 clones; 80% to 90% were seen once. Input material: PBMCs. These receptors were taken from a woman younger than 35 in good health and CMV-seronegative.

The CDR3 sequence: CASSQELLHRGGEQYF. The CDR3 DNA sequence: TGCGCCAGCAGCCAAGAATTACTTCACAGGGGTGGCGAGCAGTACTTC. This sequence joins TRBV4-1 and TRBJ2-7; 7 bases map to TRBD1. V was pared by 0 bases and J by 6 bases, with 11 bases of the junction left unmatched. The germline CDR1 and CDR2 sequences are MGHRA and YSYEKL. The CDR3 has 16 residues.

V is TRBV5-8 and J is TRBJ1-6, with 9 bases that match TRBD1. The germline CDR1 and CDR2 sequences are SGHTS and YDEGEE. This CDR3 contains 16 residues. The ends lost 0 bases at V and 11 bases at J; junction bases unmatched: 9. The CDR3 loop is CASSLGSWTGAPPLHF. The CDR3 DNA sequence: TGTGCCAGCAGCTTGGGTTCGTGGACAGGGGCGCCACCCCTCCACTTT.

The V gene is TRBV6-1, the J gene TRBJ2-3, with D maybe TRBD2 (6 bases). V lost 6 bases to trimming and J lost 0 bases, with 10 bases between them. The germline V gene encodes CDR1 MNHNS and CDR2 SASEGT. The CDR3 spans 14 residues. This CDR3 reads CASRLAASTDTQYF. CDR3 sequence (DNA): TGTGCCAGCAGGTTAGCGGCTAGCACAGATACGCAGTATTTT.

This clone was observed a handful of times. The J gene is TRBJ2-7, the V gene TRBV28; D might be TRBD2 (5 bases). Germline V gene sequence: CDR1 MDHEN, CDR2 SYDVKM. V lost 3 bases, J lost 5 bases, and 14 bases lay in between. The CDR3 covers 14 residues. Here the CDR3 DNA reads TGTGCCAGCAGTTTCGCGGGCTCTCAGGACGAGCAGTACTTC. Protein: CASSFAGSQDEQYF.

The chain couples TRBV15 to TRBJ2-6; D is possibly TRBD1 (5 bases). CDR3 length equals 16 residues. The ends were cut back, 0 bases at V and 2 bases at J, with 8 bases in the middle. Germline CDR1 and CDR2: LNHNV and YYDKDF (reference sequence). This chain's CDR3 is CATSRDTGTGANVLTF. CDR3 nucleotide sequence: TGTGCCACCAGCAGAGATACAGGTACTGGGGCCAACGTCCTGACTTTC. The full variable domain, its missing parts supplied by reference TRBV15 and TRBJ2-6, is DAMVIQNPRYQVTQFGKPVTLSCSQTLNHNVMYWYQQKSSQAPKLLFHYYDKDFNNEADTPDNFQSRRPNTSFCFLDIRSPGLGDTAMYLCATSRDTGTGANVLTFGAGSRLTVL.

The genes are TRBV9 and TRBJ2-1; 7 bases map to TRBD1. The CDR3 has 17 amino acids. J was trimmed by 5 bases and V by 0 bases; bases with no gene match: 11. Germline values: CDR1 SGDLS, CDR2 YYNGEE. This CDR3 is CASSVVYNRGRDNEQFF. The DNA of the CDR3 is TGTGCCAGCAGCGTAGTATATAACAGGGGTAGGGACAATGAGCAGTTCTTC.

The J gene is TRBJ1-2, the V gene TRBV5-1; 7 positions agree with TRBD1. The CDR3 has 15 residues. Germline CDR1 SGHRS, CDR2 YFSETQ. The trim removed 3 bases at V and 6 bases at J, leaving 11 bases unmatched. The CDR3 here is CASSSSGTASDGYTF. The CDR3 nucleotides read TGCGCCAGCAGCTCGTCCGGGACAGCCAGTGATGGCTACACCTTC.

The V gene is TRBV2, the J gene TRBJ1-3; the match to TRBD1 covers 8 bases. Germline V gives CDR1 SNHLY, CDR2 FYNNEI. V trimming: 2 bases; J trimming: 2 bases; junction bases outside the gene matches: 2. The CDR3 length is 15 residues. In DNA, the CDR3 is TGTGCCAGCAGTGAATTGACAGGGGCTGGAAACACCATATATTTT. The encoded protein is CASSELTGAGNTIYF.

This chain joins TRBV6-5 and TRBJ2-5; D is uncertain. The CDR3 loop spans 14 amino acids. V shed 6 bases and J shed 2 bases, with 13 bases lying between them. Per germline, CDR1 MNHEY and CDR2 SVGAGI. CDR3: CASRTFLLQETQYF. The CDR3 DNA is TGTGCCAGCAGGACATTTTTGTTACAAGAGACCCAGTACTTC.

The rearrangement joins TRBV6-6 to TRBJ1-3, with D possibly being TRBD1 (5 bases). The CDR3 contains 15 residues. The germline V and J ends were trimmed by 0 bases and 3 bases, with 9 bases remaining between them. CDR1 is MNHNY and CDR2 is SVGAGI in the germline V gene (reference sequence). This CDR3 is CASSYSSGGGNTIYF. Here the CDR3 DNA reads TGTGCCAGCAGTTACTCGAGCGGGGGTGGAAACACCATATATTTT.

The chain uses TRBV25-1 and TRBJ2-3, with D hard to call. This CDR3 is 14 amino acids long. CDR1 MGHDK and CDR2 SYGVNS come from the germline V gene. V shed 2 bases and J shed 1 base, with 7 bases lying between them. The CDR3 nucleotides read TGTGCCAGCAGTGAAACCGAGCGCACAGATACGCAGTATTTT. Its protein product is CASSETERTDTQYF. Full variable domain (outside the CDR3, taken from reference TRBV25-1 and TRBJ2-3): EADIYQTPRYLVIGTGKKITLECSQTMGHDKMYWYQQDPGMELHLIHYSYGVNSTEKGDLSSESTVSRIRTEHFPLTLESARPSHTSQYLCASSETERTDTQYFGPGTRLTVL.

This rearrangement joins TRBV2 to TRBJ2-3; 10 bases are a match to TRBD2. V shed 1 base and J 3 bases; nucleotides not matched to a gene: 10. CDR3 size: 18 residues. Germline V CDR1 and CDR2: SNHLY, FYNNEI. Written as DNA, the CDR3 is TGTGCCAGCAGTGAAGGGGGAGTAGCGGGAGGCCTGACAGATACGCAGTATTTT. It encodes CASSEGGVAGGLTDTQYF.

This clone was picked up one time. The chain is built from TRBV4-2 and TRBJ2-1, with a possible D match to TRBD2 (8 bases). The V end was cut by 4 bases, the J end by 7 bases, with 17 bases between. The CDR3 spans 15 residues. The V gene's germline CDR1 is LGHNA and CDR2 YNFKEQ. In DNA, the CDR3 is TGTGCCAGCAGCCGACAGGGACTAGGCTCGAATGAGCAGTTCTTC. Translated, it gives CASSRQGLGSNEQFF.

The CDR3 is CASSRPPKASGLTDTQYF. CDR3 nucleotide sequence: TGTGCCAGCAGCCGACCCCCCAAGGCTAGCGGACTTACAGATACGCAGTATTTT. V usage is TRBV9 and J usage is TRBJ2-3; 7 nucleotides line up with TRBD2. In germline, CDR1 is SGDLS, CDR2 YYNGEE. This CDR3 contains 18 residues. J was trimmed by 3 bases and V by 4 bases; bases with no gene match: 17.

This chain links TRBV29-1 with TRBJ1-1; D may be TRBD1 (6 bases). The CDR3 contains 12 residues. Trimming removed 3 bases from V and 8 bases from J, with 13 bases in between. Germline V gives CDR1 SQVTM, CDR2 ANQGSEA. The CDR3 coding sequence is TGCAGCGTTGAGGGACCACAGGGAGAAGCTTTCTTT. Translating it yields CSVEGPQGEAFF.

The DNA for the CDR3 is TGTGCCAGCATCCAGAATGCCGGGACAGCGGATGGCTACACCTTC. It translates to CASIQNAGTADGYTF. The V call is TRBV27, the J call TRBJ1-2; 7 positions agree with TRBD1. V shed 7 bases, J shed 6 bases, and the junction held 14 bases outside the gene matches. Germline loops: CDR1 MNHEY, CDR2 SMNVEV (reference sequence). The CDR3 has 15 amino acids.

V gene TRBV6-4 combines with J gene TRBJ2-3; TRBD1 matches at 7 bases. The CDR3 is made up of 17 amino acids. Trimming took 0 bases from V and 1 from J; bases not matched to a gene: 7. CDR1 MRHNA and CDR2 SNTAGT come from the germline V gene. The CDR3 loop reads CASSDSPGGAGTDTQYF. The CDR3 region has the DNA TGTGCCAGCAGTGACTCCCCAGGGGGAGCGGGCACAGATACGCAGTATTTT.

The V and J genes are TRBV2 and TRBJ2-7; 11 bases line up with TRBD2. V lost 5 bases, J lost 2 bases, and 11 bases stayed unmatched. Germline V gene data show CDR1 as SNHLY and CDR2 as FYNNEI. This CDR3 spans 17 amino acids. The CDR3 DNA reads TGTGCCAGCAGTTATACCTACGGGACTAGCGGAACCTACGAGCAGTACTTC. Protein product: CASSYTYGTSGTYEQYF.

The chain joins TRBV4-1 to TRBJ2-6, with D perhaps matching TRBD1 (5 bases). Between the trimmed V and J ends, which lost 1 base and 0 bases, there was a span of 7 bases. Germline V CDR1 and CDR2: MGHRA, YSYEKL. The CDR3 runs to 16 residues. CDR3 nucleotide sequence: TGCGCCAGCAGCCAAGTAGGGGTCTCTGGGGCCAACGTCCTGACTTTC. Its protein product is CASSQVGVSGANVLTF.

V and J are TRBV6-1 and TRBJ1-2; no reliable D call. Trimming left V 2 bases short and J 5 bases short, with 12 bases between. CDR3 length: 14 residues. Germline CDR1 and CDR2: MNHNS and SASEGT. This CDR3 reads CASSEIQAAYGYTF. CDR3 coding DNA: TGTGCCAGCAGTGAAATTCAAGCGGCTTATGGCTACACCTTC.

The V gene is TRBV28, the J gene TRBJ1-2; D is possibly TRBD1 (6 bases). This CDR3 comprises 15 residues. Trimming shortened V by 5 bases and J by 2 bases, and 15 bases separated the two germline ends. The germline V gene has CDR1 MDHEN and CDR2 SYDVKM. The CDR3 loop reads CASSQNRVANYGYTF. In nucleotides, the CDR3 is TGTGCCAGCAGTCAGAACAGGGTCGCAAACTATGGCTACACCTTC.

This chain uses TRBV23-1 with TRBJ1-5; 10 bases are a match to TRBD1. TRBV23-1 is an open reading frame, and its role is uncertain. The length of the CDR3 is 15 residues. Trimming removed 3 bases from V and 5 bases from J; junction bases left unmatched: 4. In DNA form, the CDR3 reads TGCGCCAGCAGTCACTCCGGGACAGGGGATCAGCCCCAGCATTTT. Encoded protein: CASSHSGTGDQPQHF.

CDR3 amino acids: CASRQLSPGAEAFF. DNA of the CDR3: TGTGCCAGCAGACAACTGTCCCCGGGGGCTGAAGCTTTCTTT. The V gene is TRBV5-4, the J gene TRBJ1-1; perhaps TRBD1 as D (5 bases). Germline V gene data show CDR1 as SGHNT and CDR2 as YYREEE (reference sequence). CDR3 length: 14 amino acids. Trimming left V 5 bases short and J 6 bases short, with 17 bases between.